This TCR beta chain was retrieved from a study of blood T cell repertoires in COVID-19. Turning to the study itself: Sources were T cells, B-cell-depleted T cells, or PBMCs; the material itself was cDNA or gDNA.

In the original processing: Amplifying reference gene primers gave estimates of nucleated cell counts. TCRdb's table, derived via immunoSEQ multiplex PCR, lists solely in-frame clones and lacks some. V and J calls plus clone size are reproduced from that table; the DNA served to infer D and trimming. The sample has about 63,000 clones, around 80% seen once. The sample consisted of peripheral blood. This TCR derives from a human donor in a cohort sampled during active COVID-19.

CDR3 residues: CASSKATLGFSGNTIYF. CDR3 DNA: TGTGCCAGCAGCAAAGCGACACTGGGCTTCTCTGGAAACACCATATATTTT. The chain couples TRBV21-1 to TRBJ1-3; TRBD1 is taken as the D call from the table, unchecked against the DNA. TRBV21-1 is given as a pseudogene. There are 17 residues in the CDR3.